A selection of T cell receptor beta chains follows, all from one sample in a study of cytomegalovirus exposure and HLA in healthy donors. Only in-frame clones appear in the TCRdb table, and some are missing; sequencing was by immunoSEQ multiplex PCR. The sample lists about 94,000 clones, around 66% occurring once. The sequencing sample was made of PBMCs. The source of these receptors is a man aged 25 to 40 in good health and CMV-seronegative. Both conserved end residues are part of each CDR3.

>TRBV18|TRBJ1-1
CASSPGQGTNTEAFF
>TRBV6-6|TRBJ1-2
CASSRQDYGYTF
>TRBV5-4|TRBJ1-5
CASSLGGGAHQPQHF
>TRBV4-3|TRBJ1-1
CASSQTGAEAFF
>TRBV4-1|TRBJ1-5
CASRQVGSNQPQHF
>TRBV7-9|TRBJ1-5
CSSSLAGRDEPQHF
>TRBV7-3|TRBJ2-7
CASSLLGTGLYEQYF
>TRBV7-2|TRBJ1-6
CASSSHGQNNSPLHF
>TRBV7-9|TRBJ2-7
CSSSPRGQGANEQYF
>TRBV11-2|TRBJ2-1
CASSDMGGSLDEQFF
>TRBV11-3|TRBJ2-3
CASSQGQGSTDTQYF
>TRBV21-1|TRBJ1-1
CASGPPWTGGRLANTEAFF
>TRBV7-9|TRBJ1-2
CASSLVLRGRGYTF
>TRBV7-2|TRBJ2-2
CASSLEGRPSGMDGELFF
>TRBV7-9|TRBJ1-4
CASSLSGGTHREKLFF
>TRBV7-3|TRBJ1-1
CASSPQTNTEAFF
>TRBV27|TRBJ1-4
CASSLSDSFATNEKLFF
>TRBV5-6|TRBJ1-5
CASSISRGPGSNQPQHF
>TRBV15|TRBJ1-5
CATSRIRQVVAFQPQHF
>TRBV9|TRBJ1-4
CASSGGRGEKLFF
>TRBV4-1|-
CASSQSIRGGVYEQYF
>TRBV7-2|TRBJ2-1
CASIDREVLNEQFF
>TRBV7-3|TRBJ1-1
CASSVTGQNTEAFF
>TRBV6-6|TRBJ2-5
CASIAGGGETQYF
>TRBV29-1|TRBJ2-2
CSGGRGLTGELFF
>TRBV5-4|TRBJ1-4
CASSTDRGNEKLFF
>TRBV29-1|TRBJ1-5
CSVGGPFGQPQHF
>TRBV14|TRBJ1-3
CASSQLTGGEGIYF
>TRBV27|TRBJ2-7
CASSPRGQGLSYEQYF
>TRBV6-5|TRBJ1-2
CASSYSRVSGYGYTF
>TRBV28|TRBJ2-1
CATHVATGESEQFF
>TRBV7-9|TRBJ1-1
CASSSTWVNTEAFF
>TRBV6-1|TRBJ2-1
CASSESPIVAGAYNEQFF
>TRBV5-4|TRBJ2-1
CASSSPVGAGGNNEQFF
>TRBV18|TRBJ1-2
CASSPGGDYGYTF
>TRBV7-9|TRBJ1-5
CASSLGGSQPQHF